This record concerns one T cell receptor beta chain sequence. It has no known antigen specificity. Within one base of it there is no much larger clone, and no base qualities were kept. The sample belongs to a study of identifying expanded T cells in peripheral blood (dated by TCRdb to between 2018 and 2020). Describing the broader study: Technical replicates were generated by sequencing separate aliquots of the same genomic DNA pool, and four replicates were compared pairwise.

No immune events such as infections were documented for the healthy donors during the collection period. To calibrate time-dependent variance in a beta-binomial model of T-cell clone differential abundance, blood repertoires from healthy donors were used as a training cohort. The training cohort was composed of 10 or so healthy donors, 3 female and 7 male. Donor ages ranged from 29 to 64 years, with an average of roughly 47 years. Whole blood, obtained from a commercial supplier, was collected from each healthy donor at three time points spaced approximately two weeks apart. For immunosequencing, genomic DNA was extracted from unsorted whole blood. Findings and caveats that apply to the study as a whole: In all healthy donors, the variance in clone template counts between samples taken around two weeks apart rose significantly as total template count increased. The beta-binomial model significantly reduced the number of clones called differentially abundant and the false-positive rate across all healthy-donor time intervals. It was expected by the authors that biological variance in healthy repertoires might increase further over much longer intervals, such as months to years. The binomial model flagged around 1.2 differentially abundant clones between technical replicates, compared with about 17 over around 2 weeks and 19 over roughly 4 weeks.

The germline V gene specifies LGHNA as CDR1 and YNFKEQ as CDR2. From cysteine to phenylalanine, the CDR3 is 15 amino acids long. The only DNA kept is the CDR3, 45 bases in frame from the first base. V has 4 bases trimmed and J has 9 bases trimmed; junction bases matching no gene number 10. The immunoSEQ Assay, which relies on bias-controlled multiplex PCR amplification of genomic DNA, was used to profile TCRbeta CDR3 regions. Processing in the source paper ran as follows. The absolute abundance of each unique TCRbeta CDR3 region was quantified after sequences were collapsed and filtered. Two models were used to test differential abundance: a binomial model (Fisher-equivalent) and a beta-binomial model that adds time-dependent variance fitted from healthy donors. Clones with fewer than 5 combined templates were removed, and a clone was called differentially abundant if the clone's Benjamini-Hochberg FDR was below 0.01. Using the form v = (b*log(k)+a)^2, the beta-binomial variance was modeled as a function of the total template count across the two samples. TCRdb's version of the immuneACCESS table is confined to in-frame rearrangements and falls short of the full clone set. An unresolved V gene accounts for under half of the shortfall where checked; the remainder is of unknown origin. Clone size and V and J calls were adopted from that table, with D and trimming inferred from the DNA. The sample data list 83,000 or so clones, and roughly 86% of these were observed just once. The ten largest clones capture approximately 3.9% of the sample.

The chain uses TRBV4-2 and TRBJ2-1, and 9 junction bases match TRBD2. This receptor was taken from a person aged 18 to 75 in good health. Sequenced: blood. This receptor carries the CDR3 CASSRAKAGGGEQFF. The bases read TGTGCCAGCAGCCGGGCTAAAGCGGGAGGAGGTGAGCAGTTCTTC.